The 16 T cell receptor beta chains below were found in one sample sequenced in a study of cytomegalovirus exposure and HLA in healthy donors. Libraries were prepared by immunoSEQ multiplex PCR; TCRdb keeps only in-frame clonotypes and omits some of them. The sample carries 250,000 to 350,000 clones, roughly 88% recorded once. The sequenced sample consisted of PBMCs. These receptor sequences come from a young woman in good health and CMV-seronegative.

This clone is medium-sized (0.01 to 0.1%) by share. The rearrangement joins TRBV4-1 to TRBJ1-4; 8 bases match TRBD1. Germline trimming cut 3 bases from V and 8 bases from J; bases unmatched to any gene: 11. This CDR3 has 16 amino acids. CDR1 and CDR2 (germline): MGHRA, YSYEKL. The DNA of the CDR3 is TGCGCCAGCAGCCAGGCGGCCGGGACAGGTAACGAAAAACTGTTTTTT. Its translation is CASSQAAGTGNEKLFF.

The chain uses TRBV2 and TRBJ2-5; the match to TRBD2 covers 7 bases. The CDR3 has 15 amino acids. Unmatched junction bases numbered 4, after V lost 1 base and J lost 2 bases. Germline lookup yields CDR1 SNHLY and CDR2 FYNNEI. The DNA for the CDR3 is TGTGCCAGCAGTGAAGGGGCGGGAGCTCAAGAGACCCAGTACTTC. Residues: CASSEGAGAQETQYF.

The gene calls are TRBV18 and TRBJ1-4; 12 bases fit TRBD1. The CDR3 runs 16 residues. V lost 6 bases, J lost 4 bases, and 6 bases stayed unmatched. Looked up from germline, CDR1 is KGHSH and CDR2 is LQKENI. The CDR3 sequence: CASSPGQGADNEKLFF. The CDR3 DNA is TGTGCCAGCTCCCCGGGACAGGGGGCGGATAATGAAAAACTGTTTTTT.

The genes are TRBV4-1 and TRBJ2-1, with a possible D match to TRBD1 (5 bases). The V gene lost 0 bases and the J gene lost 3 bases, with 12 bases spanning the gap. The CDR3 is 16 amino acids. Germline CDR1 reads MGHRA; CDR2 reads YSYEKL. CDR3: CASSQDLGAIYNEQFF. The CDR3 DNA is TGCGCCAGCAGCCAAGACCTTGGGGCCATCTACAATGAGCAGTTCTTC.

This chain joins TRBV20-1 and TRBJ2-7; D uncertain. CDR3 length equals 11 residues. In germline, CDR1 is DFQATT, CDR2 SNEGSKA (reference sequence). V gave up 1 base and J gave up 6 bases, with 7 bases separating them. The CDR3: CSARAAAEQYF. The DNA for the CDR3 is TGCAGTGCTAGAGCTGCGGCCGAGCAGTACTTC.

The genes are TRBV29-1 and TRBJ2-2, with TRBD2 matching over 10 bases. Germline trimming cut 1 base from V and 3 bases from J; bases unmatched to any gene: 14. Germline lookup yields CDR1 SQVTM and CDR2 ANQGSEA. The CDR3 is 19 residues long. The CDR3 protein is CSVEGIAGGQDGDTGELFF. The CDR3 nucleotides read TGCAGCGTTGAAGGAATAGCGGGAGGACAAGACGGAGACACCGGGGAGCTGTTTTTT.

As DNA, the CDR3 is TGCGCCAGCAGCTCTAGCCGGGACTACGCCAATGAGCAGTTCTTC. This sequence encodes CASSSSRDYANEQFF. This rearrangement joins TRBV4-3 to TRBJ2-1; 7 bases agree with TRBD2. The CDR3 spans 15 residues. V shed 5 bases, J shed 6 bases, and the junction held 10 bases outside the gene matches. Germline assignment: CDR1 LGHNA and CDR2 YSLEER.

The gene calls are TRBV29-1 and TRBJ1-1; maybe TRBD1 (6 bases). Germline-derived CDR1 and CDR2 are SQVTM and ANQGSEA. With 2 bases removed from V and 1 base from J, the gap between germline ends came to 11 bases. This CDR3 has 14 residues. In nucleotides, the CDR3 is TGCAGCGTTGAACTCGGGACACAGAACACTGAAGCTTTCTTT. As protein: CSVELGTQNTEAFF.

The gene calls are TRBV25-1 and TRBJ2-3; D gene ambiguous. V lost 7 bases and J 0 bases, leaving 8 bases between the germline ends. Per germline, CDR1 MGHDK and CDR2 SYGVNS. The CDR3 has 13 residues. The CDR3 region has the DNA TGTGCCAGCATTGGCGGTAGCACAGATACGCAGTATTTT. It encodes CASIGGSTDTQYF.

The chain employs TRBV5-1 and TRBJ2-5; 9 nucleotides match TRBD2. Losses at the gene ends were 4 bases for V and 0 bases for J; bases not matched to a gene: 10. The CDR3 extends over 17 amino acids. Germline lookup yields CDR1 SGHRS and CDR2 YFSETQ. The CDR3 loop is CASSPPGLAQYQETQYF. CDR3 coding DNA: TGCGCCAGCAGCCCCCCGGGACTAGCCCAGTACCAAGAGACCCAGTACTTC.

The CDR3 reads CTSSLRPGKYNEQFF. The CDR3 DNA reads TGCACCAGCAGCCTCAGACCGGGGAAGTACAATGAGCAGTTCTTC. The J gene is TRBJ2-1, the V gene TRBV1; the listed D gene, TRBD2, was not tested against the DNA. TRBV1 represents a pseudogene. This CDR3 is 15 amino acids long.

This sequence joins TRBV5-1 and TRBJ2-3; 12 nucleotides line up with TRBD2. This CDR3 is 14 amino acids long. Trimming took 4 bases from V and 5 from J; bases not matched to a gene: 2. The germline CDR1 and CDR2 sequences are SGHRS and YFSETQ. In nucleotides, the CDR3 is TGCGCCAGCAGCAGGGGACTAGCGGGAGATACGCAGTATTTT. Residues: CASSRGLAGDTQYF.

V usage is TRBV14 and J usage is TRBJ1-3, with a weak D call TRBD1 (5 bases). Germline V gene data show CDR1 as SGHDN and CDR2 as FVKESK. V gave up 1 base and J gave up 0 bases, with 13 bases separating them. This CDR3 is built from 17 residues. CDR3 sequence: CASSQVFPTASGNTIYF. DNA of the CDR3: TGTGCCAGCAGCCAAGTTTTTCCGACAGCCTCTGGAAACACCATATATTTT.

The chain has TRBV29-1 and TRBJ2-5, with D possibly TRBD2 on 6 matching bases. This CDR3 has 12 residues. The V gene lost 6 bases and the J gene lost 3 bases, with 11 bases spanning the gap. Per the germline V gene, CDR1 is SQVTM and CDR2 is ANQGSEA. CDR3 DNA: TGCAGCGTGGCGGGACGGGAAGAGACCCAGTACTTC. Translating gives CSVAGREETQYF.

The chain joins TRBV2 to TRBJ1-4; 9 bases map to TRBD1. After removal of 8 bases from V and 8 bases from J, the junction contained 6 bases not matched to a gene. The CDR3 extends over 13 amino acids. The germline V gene has CDR1 SNHLY and CDR2 FYNNEI. DNA of the CDR3: TGTGCCAGCCAGACAGGGGGACGGGAAAAACTGTTTTTT. It specifies CASQTGGREKLFF.

V and J are TRBV6-5 and TRBJ1-5, with TRBD1 identical over 10 bases. Trimming took 6 bases from V and 9 from J; bases not matched to a gene: 8. The CDR3 loop spans 14 amino acids. The germline V gene has CDR1 MNHEY and CDR2 SVGAGI. The CDR3 DNA follows: TGTGCCAGCAGCTTTGGACAGGGGGGTAGGCCCCAGCATTTT. This codes for CASSFGQGGRPQHF.